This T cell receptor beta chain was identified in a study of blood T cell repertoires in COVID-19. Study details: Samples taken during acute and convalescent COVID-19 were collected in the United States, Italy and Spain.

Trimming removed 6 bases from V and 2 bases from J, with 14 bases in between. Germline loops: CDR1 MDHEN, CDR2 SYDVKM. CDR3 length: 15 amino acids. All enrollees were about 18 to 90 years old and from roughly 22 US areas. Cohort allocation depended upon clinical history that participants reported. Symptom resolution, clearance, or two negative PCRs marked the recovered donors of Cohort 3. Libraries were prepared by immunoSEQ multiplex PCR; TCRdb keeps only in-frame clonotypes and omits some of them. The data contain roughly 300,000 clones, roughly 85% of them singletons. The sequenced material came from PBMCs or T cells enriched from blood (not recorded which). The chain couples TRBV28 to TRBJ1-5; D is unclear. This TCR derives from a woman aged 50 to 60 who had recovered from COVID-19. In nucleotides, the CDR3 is TGTGCCAGCAGCCGTGCGGGGTCGGGCAATCAGCCCCAGCATTTT. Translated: CASSRAGSGNQPQHF.